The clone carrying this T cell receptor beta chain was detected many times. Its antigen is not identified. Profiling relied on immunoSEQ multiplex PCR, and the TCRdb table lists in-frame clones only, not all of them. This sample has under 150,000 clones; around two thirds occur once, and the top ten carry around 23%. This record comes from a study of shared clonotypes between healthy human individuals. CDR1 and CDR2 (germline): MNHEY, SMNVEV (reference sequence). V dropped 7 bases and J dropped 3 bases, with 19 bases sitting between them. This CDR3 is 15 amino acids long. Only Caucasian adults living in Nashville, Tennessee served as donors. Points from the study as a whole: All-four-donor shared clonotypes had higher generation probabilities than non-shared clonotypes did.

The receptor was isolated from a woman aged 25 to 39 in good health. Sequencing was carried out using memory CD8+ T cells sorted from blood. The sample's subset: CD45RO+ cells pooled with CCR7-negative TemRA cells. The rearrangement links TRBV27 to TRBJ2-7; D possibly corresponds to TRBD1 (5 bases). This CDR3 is CASKSGSGSGYEQYF. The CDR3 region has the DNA TGTGCCAGCAAATCGGGTTCAGGGTCTGGCTACGAGCAGTACTTC.